One T cell receptor beta chain is described in this entry. The antigen remains undetermined. TCRdb's table, derived via immunoSEQ multiplex PCR, lists solely in-frame clones and lacks some. The data show under 200,000 clones, around nine tenths seen once. These data are taken from a study of cytomegalovirus exposure and HLA in healthy donors. Whole-study context: A later analysis reported the same platform for the 120 or so validation repertoires and the 666 first-cohort repertoires. Regarding the study as a whole: According to a later analysis, TCR clusters from the first cohort tended to co-occur in the 100 to 150 validation repertoires. Rarity held for most TCR sequences, but there were some public TCRs that occurred in many donors. CMV antigen specificity was confirmed in vitro for three CMV-associated chains.

The CDR3 spans 14 residues. V was pared by 7 bases and J by 4 bases, with 9 bases of the junction left unmatched. Germline CDR1 reads SQVTM; CDR2 reads ANQGSEA. The receptor's source is a woman younger than 35 in good health and CMV-seropositive. Sequenced: PBMCs. The rearrangement links TRBV29-1 to TRBJ2-7; 11 bases line up with TRBD1. The CDR3 DNA follows: TGCAGCGCGACGCCGGGACAGGGGGTTTACGAGCAGTACTTC. It encodes CSATPGQGVYEQYF.